The rows below give T cell receptor beta chains drawn from one sample of a study of OX40 agonist ivuxolimab in advanced cancers. TCRdb's table, derived via immunoSEQ multiplex PCR, lists solely in-frame clones and lacks some. The repertoire has some 62,000 clones, more than 90% of them found once; the top ten carry 0.62%. The sample here was CD4+ or CD8+ T cells sorted from blood, taken in a trial of the OX40 agonist ivuxolimab. These receptors were obtained from an adult with an advanced solid tumor such as melanoma, head and neck, liver or kidney cancer. Both conserved end residues are part of each CDR3. The D gene is left open where the match is weak. Size values are once, few and many counts, or a class for expanded clones, and some rows have none.

D gene | clone size | J gene | V gene | CDR3 protein | CDR3 DNA
TRBD1 | . | TRBJ1-4 | TRBV5-4 | CASSFLGTVITTNEKLFF | TGTGCCAGCAGCTTCCTCGGGACAGTTATTACAACTAATGAAAAACTGTTTTTT
TRBD1 | . | TRBJ2-3 | TRBV5-4 | CASSTQGAFPTDTQYF | TGTGCCAGCAGCACCCAGGGGGCCTTTCCCACAGATACGCAGTATTTT
TRBD1 | . | TRBJ2-5 | TRBV2 | CASSLGQVQETQYF | TGTGCCAGCAGTTTAGGACAGGTCCAAGAGACCCAGTACTTC
. | . | TRBJ2-5 | TRBV7-9 | CASSLVGGETQYF | TGTGCCAGCAGCTTAGTGGGAGGAGAGACCCAGTACTTC
. | . | TRBJ2-7 | TRBV7-9 | CASSPSGYEQYF | TGTGCCAGCAGCCCTTCGGGCTACGAGCAGTACTTC
. | . | TRBJ1-1 | TRBV2 | CASSESARQGTEAFF | TGTGCCAGCAGTGAATCAGCCAGGCAAGGCACTGAAGCTTTCTTT
TRBD1 | . | TRBJ1-2 | TRBV6-5 | CASSYSTGGTGYTF | TGTGCCAGCAGTTACTCCACAGGGGGCACCGGCTACACCTTC
TRBD1 | . | TRBJ2-5 | TRBV5-4 | CASSKDRAYQETQYF | TGTGCCAGCAGCAAGGACAGGGCGTACCAAGAGACCCAGTACTTC
TRBD2 | . | TRBJ2-3 | TRBV6-1 | CASSGTSGQGDTQYF | TGTGCCAGCAGTGGGACTAGCGGCCAAGGGGATACGCAGTATTTT
TRBD2 | . | TRBJ2-5 | TRBV6-6 | CASTMTSGYQETQYF | TGTGCCAGCACTATGACTAGCGGGTACCAAGAGACCCAGTACTTC
TRBD1 | once | TRBJ2-7 | TRBV7-8 | CASSLGDRGITYEQYF | TGTGCCAGCAGCTTAGGAGACAGGGGCATTACCTACGAGCAGTACTTC
. | . | TRBJ2-5 | TRBV6-1 | CASNRGGETQYF | TGTGCCAGCAATAGAGGAGGAGAGACCCAGTACTTC
TRBD2 | . | TRBJ2-1 | TRBV2 | CASKKLGLAGLNEQFF | TGTGCCAGCAAAAAATTAGGACTAGCGGGGCTCAATGAGCAGTTCTTC
. | . | TRBJ1-6 | TRBV7-9 | CASSLGGTNNSPLHF | TGTGCCAGCAGCTTGGGGGGGACGAATAATTCACCCCTCCACTTT
. | . | TRBJ1-4 | TRBV9 | CASSPPGWGEKLFF | TGTGCCAGCAGCCCTCCTGGGTGGGGTGAAAAACTGTTTTTT
. | . | TRBJ1-6 | TRBV10-2 | CASSRGIVNSPLHF | TGCGCCAGCAGTCGGGGAATTGTGAATTCACCCCTCCACTTT
. | . | TRBJ2-7 | TRBV5-1 | CATPFGPEQYF | TGCGCCACCCCGTTTGGCCCCGAGCAGTACTTC
. | . | TRBJ2-3 | TRBV5-1 | CASSLAAGRDTQYF | TGCGCCAGCAGCTTGGCCGCAGGGCGGGATACGCAGTATTTT
. | . | TRBJ1-2 | TRBV28 | CASSSPGGTDSGYGYTF | TGTGCCAGCAGCTCGCCCGGGGGTACCGACTCTGGCTATGGCTACACCTTC
. | . | TRBJ1-1 | TRBV6-5 | CASSRGPTEAFF | TGTGCCAGCAGTCGAGGTCCCACTGAAGCTTTCTTT
. | . | TRBJ2-3 | TRBV19 | CASSMGRTGDTQYF | TGTGCCAGTAGTATGGGGCGCACGGGCGATACGCAGTATTTT
. | . | TRBJ2-6 | TRBV4-1 | CASSQDLGEINSGANVLTF | TGCGCCAGCAGCCAAGATTTGGGGGAAATAAATTCTGGGGCCAACGTCCTGACTTTC
. | . | TRBJ2-2 | TRBV5-1 | CASSLVAPTSGGELFF | TGCGCCAGCAGCTTGGTGGCCCCTACTAGTGGCGGGGAGCTGTTTTTT
. | . | TRBJ2-7 | TRBV6-1 | CASRSHVGPSYEQYF | TGTGCCAGCAGATCTCACGTAGGACCCTCCTACGAGCAGTACTTC
. | . | TRBJ2-4 | TRBV5-6 | CASSSDGTGDIQYF | TGTGCCAGCAGCTCGGACGGGACCGGGGACATTCAGTACTTC
TRBD1 | . | TRBJ2-2 | TRBV10-2 | CASTGVGTGELFF | TGCGCCAGTACAGGGGTGGGGACCGGGGAGCTGTTTTTT
TRBD2 | . | TRBJ2-1 | TRBV9 | CASSITSGGYNEQFF | TGTGCCAGCAGCATCACTAGCGGGGGCTACAATGAGCAGTTCTTC
. | . | TRBJ1-5 | TRBV29-1 | CSVRGSNQPQHF | TGCAGCGTTCGGGGGAGCAATCAGCCCCAGCATTTT
. | . | TRBJ2-7 | TRBV6-1 | CASSWDGGYEQYF | TGTGCCAGCAGTTGGGACGGAGGCTACGAGCAGTACTTC
. | . | TRBJ2-4 | TRBV5-4 | CASSHGGGAGNIQYF | TGTGCCAGCAGCCACGGCGGAGGCGCAGGGAACATTCAGTACTTC
TRBD1 | . | TRBJ2-3 | TRBV18 | CASSQNRGQRDTQYF | TGTGCCAGCTCTCAAAACAGGGGGCAAAGAGATACGCAGTATTTT
. | . | TRBJ2-5 | TRBV27 | CASSSRGGETQYF | TGTGCCAGCAGTTCGAGGGGGGGGGAGACCCAGTACTTC
TRBD1 | . | TRBJ1-4 | TRBV6-1 | CASSEQRSTDRVNEKLFF | TGTGCCAGCAGTGAACAAAGGTCAACGGACAGGGTAAATGAAAAACTGTTTTTT
. | . | TRBJ1-4 | TRBV6-5 | CASSFRTAGTNEKLFF | TGTGCCAGCAGTTTTCGGACAGCGGGGACTAATGAAAAACTGTTTTTT
. | . | TRBJ2-7 | TRBV11-2 | CASSTDSYEQYF | TGTGCCAGCAGCACAGACAGCTACGAGCAGTACTTC
. | . | TRBJ2-3 | TRBV7-9 | CASSFIGTDTQYF | TGTGCCAGCAGCTTCATCGGCACAGATACGCAGTATTTT
. | . | TRBJ2-1 | TRBV7-8 | CASSFSGSYNEQFF | TGTGCCAGCAGCTTTAGCGGATCCTACAATGAGCAGTTCTTC
TRBD2 | . | TRBJ2-7 | TRBV4-2 | CASSPPTSGGAIDEQYF | TGTGCCAGCAGCCCACCGACTAGCGGGGGGGCCATAGACGAGCAGTACTTC
. | . | TRBJ1-2 | TRBV27 | CASSSMDRWGFGYTF | TGTGCCAGCAGTTCCATGGACCGGTGGGGTTTTGGCTACACCTTC
. | . | TRBJ1-5 | TRBV6-5 | CASSYSGANQPQHF | TGTGCCAGCAGTTACTCGGGGGCCAATCAGCCCCAGCATTTT
. | . | TRBJ2-1 | TRBV2 | CASSKDHYNEQFF | TGTGCCAGCAGTAAGGACCACTACAATGAGCAGTTCTTC
TRBD2 | . | TRBJ2-1 | TRBV5-1 | CASSLEQAGGPFNEQFF | TGCGCCAGCAGCTTGGAGCAGGCGGGAGGGCCTTTCAATGAGCAGTTCTTC
TRBD2 | . | TRBJ2-3 | TRBV11-2 | CASSSVVSSGRVMDTQYF | TGTGCCAGCAGCTCAGTGGTCTCTAGCGGGAGGGTTATGGATACGCAGTATTTT
. | . | TRBJ2-7 | TRBV30 | CAWSGDEQYF | TGTGCCTGGAGTGGTGATGAGCAGTACTTC
. | . | TRBJ1-1 | TRBV29-1 | CSVERVLGTEAFF | TGCAGCGTTGAACGGGTCCTGGGCACTGAAGCTTTCTTT
TRBD1 | . | TRBJ1-1 | TRBV11-3 | CASSEMTGRNTEAFF | TGTGCCAGCAGCGAAATGACAGGGAGGAACACTGAAGCTTTCTTT
TRBD2 | . | TRBJ2-5 | TRBV5-4 | CASSFFSGGIQETQYF | TGTGCCAGCAGTTTCTTTAGCGGGGGGATTCAAGAGACCCAGTACTTC
TRBD1 | . | TRBJ1-2 | TRBV18 | CASSPSGTGLYYGYTF | TGTGCCAGCTCACCCTCCGGGACAGGGTTATACTATGGCTACACCTTC
TRBD1 | . | TRBJ1-6 | TRBV7-8 | CASSWDRVPYNSPLHF | TGTGCCAGCAGCTGGGACAGGGTCCCCTATAATTCACCCCTCCACTTT
. | once | TRBJ2-7 | TRBV5-1 | CASRSNYEQYF | TGCGCCAGCAGATCGAACTACGAGCAGTACTTC
. | . | TRBJ1-5 | TRBV4-1 | CASSQADSSNQPQHF | TGCGCCAGCAGCCAAGCCGACAGTAGCAATCAGCCCCAGCATTTT
TRBD1 | . | TRBJ2-2 | TRBV11-2 | CASSSTAGTGLTGELFF | TGTGCCAGCAGCTCTACCGCGGGGACAGGGCTCACCGGGGAGCTGTTTTTT
. | . | TRBJ1-5 | TRBV19 | CAWDIEGGVNQPQHF | TGTGCGTGGGACATCGAAGGGGGGGTCAATCAGCCCCAGCATTTT
. | . | TRBJ1-2 | TRBV4-1 | CASSHPEGRGYTF | TGCGCCAGCAGCCACCCCGAGGGGCGGGGCTACACCTTC
. | . | TRBJ1-1 | TRBV6-6 | CASIDSFMNTEAFF | TGTGCCAGCATCGACAGCTTCATGAACACTGAAGCTTTCTTT